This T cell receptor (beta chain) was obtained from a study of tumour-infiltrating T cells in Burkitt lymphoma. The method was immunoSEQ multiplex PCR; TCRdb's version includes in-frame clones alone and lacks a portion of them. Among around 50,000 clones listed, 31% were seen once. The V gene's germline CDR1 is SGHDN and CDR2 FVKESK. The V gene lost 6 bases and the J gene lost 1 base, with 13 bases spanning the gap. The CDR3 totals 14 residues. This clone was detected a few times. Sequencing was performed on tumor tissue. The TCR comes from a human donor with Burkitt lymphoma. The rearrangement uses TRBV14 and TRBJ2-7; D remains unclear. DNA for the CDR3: TGTGCCAGCAGTCTCATGGCCGGTTCCTACGAGCAGTACTTC. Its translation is CASSLMAGSYEQYF.